This paragraph covers one TCR beta chain sequence. The target antigen is unknown. The data belong to a study of graft-versus-host responses after intestinal transplantation. At the level of the study: Uniformly, recipients were administered anti-thymocyte globulin induction with subsequent tacrolimus and steroids for approximately three years.

General study findings and limits: When patients had graft-donor T cell macrochimerism, their allografts held high graft-versus-host to host-versus-graft clonal ratios. Recipient marrow contained GvH clones, some of which appeared first in ileum or blood.

TCRdb's copy holds only in-frame clones and misses some; the assay was immunoSEQ multiplex PCR. The sample lists about 130,000 clones, about nine tenths seen once, with approximately 0.2% in the top ten. Trimming pared 5 bases from V and 2 bases from J, leaving 19 bases between. This CDR3 spans 16 amino acids. The germline V gene has CDR1 SGHAT and CDR2 FQNNGV. The receptor's source is a human donor who received an intestinal transplant. The chain carries TRBV11-2 and TRBJ2-7; a weak D match, TRBD2 (7 bases). The sequencing here drew on unstimulated CD4+ T cells sorted from spleen or lymph node cells, taken before intestinal transplant. Here the CDR3 reads CASSPLRGARPYEQYF. In DNA form, the CDR3 reads TGTGCCAGCAGCCCGCTACGGGGGGCGCGTCCCTACGAGCAGTACTTC.